This TCR beta chain was obtained from a study of radiation and T cells in renal cell carcinoma. A few counts support this clone. Its target is not known. After removal of 3 bases from V and 7 bases from J, the junction contained 10 bases not matched to a gene. This CDR3 spans 16 amino acids. Per germline, CDR1 SGHRS and CDR2 YFSETQ. The data were produced by immunoSEQ multiplex PCR, yet TCRdb's version contains in-frame clones alone and is incomplete. The table includes some 15,000 clones, 50% detected once. Study observations and caveats: In blood, top tumor clones expanded by 2 weeks, shrinking by 4.

Treatment: 15 Gy SBRT to primary tumor, nephrectomy 4 weeks later. Nephrectomy followed 15 Gy stereotactic body radiation by 4 weeks. This chain joins TRBV5-1 and TRBJ1-6; 7 bases map to TRBD1. Specimen: tumor tissue, collected from a patient whose treatment included radiotherapy and nephrectomy. This clonotype was sampled from an older woman with renal cell carcinoma. CDR3 amino acids: CASSWGLQGTNSPLHF. CDR3 sequence (DNA): TGCGCCAGCAGCTGGGGATTACAGGGGACGAATTCACCCCTCCACTTT.